This TCR beta chain emerged from a study of tumor-infiltrating lymphocytes in localized non-small cell lung cancer. Produced via immunoSEQ multiplex PCR; TCRdb's table is partial and in-frame only. The sample lists roughly 24,000 clones; less than 70% were seen once. The ends were cut back, 1 base at V and 4 bases at J, with 5 bases in the middle. The CDR3 has 13 amino acids. Germline CDR1 SGHNT, CDR2 YENEEA. This clone was detected once. Its antigen is undetermined. Study outcomes and limitations: No link was found between tumor T-cell fraction and recurrence-free survival.

The sample was lung tumor tissue. This chain joins TRBV11-3 and TRBJ2-1; D gene uncertain. The source is a human donor with non-small cell lung cancer. For the CDR3, the DNA is TGTGCCAGCAGCTTAGGGGTGTACAATGAGCAGTTCTTC. Its translation is CASSLGVYNEQFF.